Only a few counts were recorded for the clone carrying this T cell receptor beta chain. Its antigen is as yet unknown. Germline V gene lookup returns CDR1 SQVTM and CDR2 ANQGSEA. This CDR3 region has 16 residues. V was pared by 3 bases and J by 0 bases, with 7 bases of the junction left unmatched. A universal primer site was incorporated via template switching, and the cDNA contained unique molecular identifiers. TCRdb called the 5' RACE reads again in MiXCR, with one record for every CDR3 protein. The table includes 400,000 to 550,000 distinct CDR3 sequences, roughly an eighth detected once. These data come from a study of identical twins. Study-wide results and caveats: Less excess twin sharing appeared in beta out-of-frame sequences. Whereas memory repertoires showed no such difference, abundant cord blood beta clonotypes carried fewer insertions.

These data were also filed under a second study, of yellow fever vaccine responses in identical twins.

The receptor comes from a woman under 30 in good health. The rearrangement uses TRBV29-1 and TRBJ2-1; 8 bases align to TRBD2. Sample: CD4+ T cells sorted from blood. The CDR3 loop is CSVDGLAGFSYNEQFF. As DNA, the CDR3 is TGCAGCGTTGATGGGCTAGCGGGCTTCTCCTACAATGAGCAGTTCTTC.